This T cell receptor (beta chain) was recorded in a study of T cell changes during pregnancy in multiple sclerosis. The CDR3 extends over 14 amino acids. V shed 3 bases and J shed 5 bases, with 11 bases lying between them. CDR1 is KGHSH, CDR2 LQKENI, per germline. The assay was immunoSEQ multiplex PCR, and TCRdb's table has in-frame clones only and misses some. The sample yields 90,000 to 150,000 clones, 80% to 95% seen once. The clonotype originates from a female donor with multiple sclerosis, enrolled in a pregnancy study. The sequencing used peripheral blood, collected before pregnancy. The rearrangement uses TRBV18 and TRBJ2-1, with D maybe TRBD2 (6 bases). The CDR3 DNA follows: TGTGCCAGCTCACCGGCGGGACTCAACAATGAGCAGTTCTTC. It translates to CASSPAGLNNEQFF.